A selection of T cell receptor beta chains follows, all from one sample in a study of T cell repertoires in cytomegalovirus infection. MiXCR, applied by TCRdb to the reads, yields one record per CDR3 protein. The sample lists approximately 240,000 distinct CDR3 sequences, approximately 13% occurring once. The specimen sequenced was PBMCs. The receptors here all came from a human donor in good health (CMV status not recorded). Some clones in this sample may be carry-over from other donors' samples. Both conserved end residues are part of each CDR3. D genes are given only for firm matches. Rows give clone size only sometimes, using once, few, many, or a class for an expanded clone.

v_call	clone_size	j_call	d_call	cdr3_nt	cdr3_aa
TRBV2	many	TRBJ2-2	-	TGTGCCAGCAGTGAATCGGCTATGCGTGAACGGGAGCTGTTTTTT	CASSESAMRERELFF
TRBV20-1	few	TRBJ2-7	-	TGCAGTGCTCCAGTCGGTGATCCTACCTACGAGCAGTACTTC	CSAPVGDPTYEQYF
TRBV7-2	many	TRBJ2-2	TRBD2	TGTGCCAGCAGCCCACCGAGACTAGCGGGAGCCACCGGGGAGCTGTTTTTT	CASSPPRLAGATGELFF
TRBV28	many	TRBJ1-2	TRBD1	TGTGCCAGCAGTTCCTTACAGGGGGTAGTCTATGGCTACACCTTC	CASSSLQGVVYGYTF
TRBV20-1	few	TRBJ2-3	-	TGCAGTGCTAGAGTGATCACAGATACGCAGTATTTT	CSARVITDTQYF
TRBV27	many	TRBJ2-7	-	TGTGCCAGCAGTCCCGGTGGTGGGATTGGCGAGCAGTACTTC	CASSPGGGIGEQYF
TRBV7-2	many	TRBJ1-1	-	TGTGCCAGCACCTTACCAGAGAACACTGAAGCTTTCTTT	CASTLPENTEAFF
TRBV5-1	few	TRBJ2-1	TRBD2	TGCGCCAGCAGCCCCCCAGCGGGAACCTACAATGAGCAGTTCTTC	CASSPPAGTYNEQFF
TRBV12-3/TRBV12-4	many	TRBJ1-2	-	TGTGCCAGCAGTTTCGGGACTCCTGGCCCCGTCTATGGCTACACCTTC	CASSFGTPGPVYGYTF
TRBV29-1	-	TRBJ1-2	TRBD1	TGCAGCGTTGAGTTAACAGGGGGCCTTGGCTACACCTTC	CSVELTGGLGYTF
TRBV7-9	many	TRBJ1-3	-	TGTGCCAGCAGCTTTTCCCCGGGGGCGCTGGGAAACACCATATATTTT	CASSFSPGALGNTIYF
TRBV7-2	many	TRBJ1-4	-	TGTGCCACCAGACAGGCTGCTAATGAAAAACTGTTTTTT	CATRQAANEKLFF
TRBV7-2	many	TRBJ1-1	TRBD1	TGTGCCAGCACCCAGGGGAGAACAGGGGTGAGAGCTTTCTTT	CASTQGRTGVRAFF
TRBV3-1	few	TRBJ1-2	-	TGTGCCAGCAGCCAGTCGTGGGACCCCGTCGGCTACACCTTC	CASSQSWDPVGYTF
TRBV3-1	-	TRBJ2-7	-	TGTGCCAGCAGCCAAGCATGGGGGGGCCCTCGGGCCGAGCAGTACTTC	CASSQAWGGPRAEQYF
TRBV12-3/TRBV12-4	few	TRBJ2-1	-	TGTGCCAGCAGTTTCATTGGGATAGCGCAAACAAATGAGCAGTTCTTC	CASSFIGIAQTNEQFF
TRBV7-2	many	TRBJ2-7	TRBD2	TGTGCCAGCAGCTTAAGGGGCGGGAGGGCCGAGGAGCAGTACTTC	CASSLRGGRAEEQYF
TRBV29-1	many	TRBJ2-5	-	TGCAGCGTTGAAGATCGGACGAGAAACCAAGAGACCCAGTACTTC	CSVEDRTRNQETQYF
TRBV4-3	-	TRBJ1-6	-	TGCGCCAGCAGCCAAGATATGGGCGGTAATTCACCCCTCCACTTT	CASSQDMGGNSPLHF
TRBV5-6	few	TRBJ2-1	TRBD1	TGTGCCAGCAGCGGCTCCGGGACAGGGAGTGTCAATGAGCAGTTCTTC	CASSGSGTGSVNEQFF
TRBV19	many	TRBJ2-1	-	TGTGCCACGGGGTCGCTCACTTACAATGAGCAGTTCTTC	CATGSLTYNEQFF
TRBV7-6	many	TRBJ2-5	-	TGTGCCAGCAGCCACGGTCAGGGGTACGGAGAGACCCAGTACTTC	CASSHGQGYGETQYF
TRBV12-3/TRBV12-4	many	TRBJ2-3	-	TGTGCCAGCAGTTTAGTGGGTTTCGATACGCAGTATTTT	CASSLVGFDTQYF
TRBV6-6	-	TRBJ2-7	-	TGTGCCAGCAGCCAGACAGCCTACGAGCAGTACTTC	CASSQTAYEQYF
TRBV11-3	many	TRBJ2-3	-	TGTGCCAGCAGCTTAGTATCGGGGGGCCCAGATACGCAGTATTTT	CASSLVSGGPDTQYF
TRBV7-2	many	TRBJ1-4	-	TGTGCCAGCAGCCGCGGGAACAATAATGAAAAACTGTTTTTT	CASSRGNNNEKLFF
TRBV5-5	-	TRBJ1-2	-	TGTGCCAGCAGTCAAGACTCCGACTATGGCTACACCTTC	CASSQDSDYGYTF
TRBV20-1	-	TRBJ2-1	TRBD1	TGCAGTGCTATAGACAGGGTTAACAATGGGCAGTTCTTC	CSAIDRVNNGQFF
TRBV20-1	-	TRBJ1-1	TRBD1	TGCAGTGCGGCCGACAGGGTGAGGGACACTGAAGCTTTCTTT	CSAADRVRDTEAFF
TRBV12-3/TRBV12-4	few	TRBJ1-5	-	TGTGCCAGCACCAAGTGGGAGTTAAGCAATCAGCCCCAGCATTTT	CASTKWELSNQPQHF
TRBV7-2	many	TRBJ2-1	-	TGTGCCAGCAGCCCCGATACGGGCTATGAGCAGTTCTTC	CASSPDTGYEQFF
TRBV7-6	many	TRBJ2-1	-	TGTGCCAGCAGCTTAGCAGCTGGGTTTAATGAGCAGTTCTTC	CASSLAAGFNEQFF
TRBV2	-	TRBJ1-1	TRBD1	TGTGCCAGCAGTGAAAGGACAGGGGGCACTGAAGCTTTCTTT	CASSERTGGTEAFF